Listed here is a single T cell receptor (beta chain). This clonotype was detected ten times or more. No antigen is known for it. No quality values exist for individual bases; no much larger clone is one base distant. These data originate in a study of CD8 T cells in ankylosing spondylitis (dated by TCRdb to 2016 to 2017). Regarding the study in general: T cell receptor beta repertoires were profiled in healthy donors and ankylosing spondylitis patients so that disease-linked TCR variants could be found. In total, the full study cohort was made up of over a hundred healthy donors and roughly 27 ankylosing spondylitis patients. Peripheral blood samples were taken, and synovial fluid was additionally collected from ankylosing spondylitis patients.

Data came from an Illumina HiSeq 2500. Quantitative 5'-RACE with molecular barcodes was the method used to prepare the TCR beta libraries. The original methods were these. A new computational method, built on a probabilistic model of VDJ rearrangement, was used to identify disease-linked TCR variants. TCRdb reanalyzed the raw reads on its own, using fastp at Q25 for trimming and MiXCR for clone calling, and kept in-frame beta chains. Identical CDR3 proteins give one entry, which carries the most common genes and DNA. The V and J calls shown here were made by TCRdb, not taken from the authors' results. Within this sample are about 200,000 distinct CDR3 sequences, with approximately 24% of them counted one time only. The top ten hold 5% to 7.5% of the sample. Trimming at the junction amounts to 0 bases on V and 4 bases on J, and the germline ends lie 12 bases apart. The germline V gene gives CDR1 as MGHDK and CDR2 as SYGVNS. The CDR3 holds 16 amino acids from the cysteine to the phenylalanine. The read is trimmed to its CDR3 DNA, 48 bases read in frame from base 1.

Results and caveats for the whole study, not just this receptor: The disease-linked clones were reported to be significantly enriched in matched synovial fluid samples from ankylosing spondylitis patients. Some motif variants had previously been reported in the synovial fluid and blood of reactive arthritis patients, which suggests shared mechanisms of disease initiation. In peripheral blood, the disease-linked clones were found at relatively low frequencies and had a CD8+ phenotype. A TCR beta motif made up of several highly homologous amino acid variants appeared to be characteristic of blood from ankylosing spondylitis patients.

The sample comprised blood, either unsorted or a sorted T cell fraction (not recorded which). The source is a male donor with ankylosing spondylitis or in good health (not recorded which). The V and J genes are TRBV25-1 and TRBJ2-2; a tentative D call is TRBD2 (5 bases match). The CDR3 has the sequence CASSEYTGYPTGELFF. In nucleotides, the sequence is TGTGCCAGCAGTGAATATACGGGATACCCCACCGGGGAGCTGTTTTTT.